These T cell receptor beta chains were read from a single sample in a study of blood T cell repertoires in COVID-19. Method: immunoSEQ multiplex PCR; TCRdb's copy keeps in-frame clones and lacks some. The repertoire holds over 120,000 clones, with around 82% as singletons. Material for sequencing was peripheral blood. These receptors came from a woman aged 55-69 years with acute or convalescent COVID-19. The CDR3 runs from the conserved cysteine through the conserved F or W. D genes are given only for firm matches. For some rows the clone size is stated as once, few or many, or as a class when expanded; others skip it.

D | J | size | V | DNA | CDR3
- | TRBJ1-4 | - | TRBV6-4 | TGTGCCAGCAGGGTAACAGGGAAGGAGAATGAAAAACTGTTTTTT | CASRVTGKENEKLFF
- | TRBJ2-6 | - | TRBV27 | TGTGCCAGCAGTTTATTCCCAGACTCTGGGGCCAACGTCCTGACTTTC | CASSLFPDSGANVLTF
- | TRBJ1-3 | - | TRBV28 | TGTGCCAGCAGTTTACCGACAGTTAACACCATATATTTT | CASSLPTVNTIYF
- | TRBJ2-2 | - | TRBV19 | TGTGCCAGTAGTATCGTGACCGGGGAGCTGTTTTTT | CASSIVTGELFF
- | TRBJ1-3 | - | TRBV7-6 | TGTGCCAGCAGCTTAGGGGGCCCTTTCTCTGGAAACACCATATATTTT | CASSLGGPFSGNTIYF
TRBD1 | TRBJ2-1 | - | TRBV28 | TGTGCCAGCAACCCTACCCCAGGGACAGGGTCCTACAATGAGCAGTTCTTC | CASNPTPGTGSYNEQFF
TRBD1 | TRBJ1-5 | - | TRBV13 | TGTGCCAGCAGCCGGACAGGGGATCAGCCCCAGCATTTT | CASSRTGDQPQHF
- | TRBJ2-5 | - | TRBV4-1 | TGCGCCAGCAGCCAATCGGGGGGCGCGGGCATACAAGAGACCCAGTACTTC | CASSQSGGAGIQETQYF
TRBD1 | TRBJ1-2 | - | TRBV12-3/TRBV12-4 | TGTGCCAGCAGCGACAGGGGGCTTGGCTACACCTTC | CASSDRGLGYTF
- | TRBJ2-3 | - | TRBV29-1 | TGCAGCGTCGTAACAGGGCTGCTAAAACTAGACCCTAGCACAGATACGCAGTATTTT | CSVVTGLLKLDPSTDTQYF
TRBD2 | TRBJ2-7 | - | TRBV4-1 | TGCGCCAGCAGCCAACAGCGGGGCCCCTACGAGCAGTACTTC | CASSQQRGPYEQYF
- | TRBJ1-2 | - | TRBV28 | TGTGCCAGCAGTGGCGCCGGGGGCTACACCTTC | CASSGAGGYTF
TRBD1 | TRBJ1-1 | - | TRBV5-4 | TGTGCCAGCAGCTTGCAGGGGGCGATTGGGAGATCTTTCTTT | CASSLQGAIGRSFF
TRBD2 | TRBJ2-7 | few | TRBV7-9 | TGTGCCAGCAGCGTAGCGGGAGATATTCAGCAGTACTTC | CASSVAGDIQQYF
TRBD1 | TRBJ1-2 | - | TRBV10-3 | TGTGCCATCAGTGAGTCAGGGGACAGTGGCTACACCTTC | CAISESGDSGYTF
TRBD2 | TRBJ2-5 | - | TRBV18 | TGTGCCAGCTCACTCTCCGAGCGGGGAGAGACCCAGTACTTC | CASSLSERGETQYF
TRBD1 | TRBJ2-7 | - | TRBV20-1 | TGCAGTGCTAGTCCGGGACAGGGCTACGAGCAGTACTTC | CSASPGQGYEQYF
- | TRBJ1-3 | - | TRBV7-2 | TGTGCCAGCAGCTTAGTCGACACCATATATTTT | CASSLVDTIYF
TRBD1 | TRBJ1-2 | - | TRBV15 | TGTGCCACCAGCAGAGGGGACAGGGGGCGCGGGGATGGCTACACCTTC | CATSRGDRGRGDGYTF
- | TRBJ1-4 | - | TRBV7-2 | TGTGCCAGCAGTACGGGGTTAGGTGAAAAACTGTTTTTT | CASSTGLGEKLFF
TRBD2 | TRBJ2-1 | few | TRBV9 | TGTGCCAGCAGCGGTCCTAGCGGGATTTACAATGAGCAGTTCTTC | CASSGPSGIYNEQFF
TRBD1 | TRBJ2-5 | - | TRBV6-5 | TGTGCCAGCGTCCGTGACTCAGGGGGAAAAGAGACCCAGTACTTC | CASVRDSGGKETQYF
- | TRBJ1-2 | - | TRBV5-4 | TGTGCCACTACAGGGTCCGTTAACTATGGCTACACCTTC | CATTGSVNYGYTF
- | TRBJ1-2 | - | TRBV3-1/TRBV3-2 | TGTGCCAGCAGCCACTACAGGGATGGCTACACCTTC | CASSHYRDGYTF
- | TRBJ2-1 | - | TRBV18 | TGTGCCAGCTCACCATTTGGGGGCCTAGATGAGCAGTTCTTC | CASSPFGGLDEQFF
- | TRBJ1-3 | - | TRBV3-1/TRBV3-2 | TGTGCCAGCAGCCAAGTTCCCAGGGCCACCCGCTATTTT | CASSQVPRATRYF
- | TRBJ2-7 | - | TRBV4-3 | TGCGCCAGCAGCCAAGAGACGGGCAGGGTCCACGAGCAGTACTTC | CASSQETGRVHEQYF
TRBD2 | TRBJ2-1 | - | TRBV10-1 | TGCGCCAGCAGTGAATCTAGCGGGAACGAGGTCGGTAATGAGCAGTTCTTC | CASSESSGNEVGNEQFF
- | TRBJ2-7 | once | TRBV28 | TGTGCCAGCAGTTTATATCCGGCGGAATCGGGTGAGCAGTACTTC | CASSLYPAESGEQYF
TRBD1 | TRBJ2-2 | - | TRBV28 | TGTGCCAGCACCTTAGGACCGGGACAGTGGAACACCGGGGAGCTGTTTTTT | CASTLGPGQWNTGELFF
- | TRBJ2-3 | - | TRBV9 | TGTGCCAGCAGCCCCCGGGACTCGAGCACAGATACGCAGTATTTT | CASSPRDSSTDTQYF
- | TRBJ2-3 | - | TRBV5-4 | TGTGCCAGCAGCTTGGGGGGAGCAGATACGCAGTATTTT | CASSLGGADTQYF
- | TRBJ2-7 | once | TRBV2 | TGTGCCAGCCGGCGGACAGTTGACTCCTACGAGCAGTACTTC | CASRRTVDSYEQYF
TRBD1 | TRBJ1-1 | once | TRBV20-1 | TGCAGTGCTAGTCGGAGGGGGCAATGGTTCTTT | CSASRRGQWFF
TRBD2 | TRBJ2-5 | - | TRBV7-8 | TGTGCCAGCAGATTTAGCGGGAGTAGTGAGACCCAGTACTTC | CASRFSGSSETQYF
TRBD2 | TRBJ2-7 | once | TRBV18 | TGTGCCAGCTCACCCGGGACTAGCAACGAGCAGTACTTC | CASSPGTSNEQYF
TRBD2 | TRBJ2-2 | - | TRBV6-5 | TGTGCCAGCAGACTAGCGGGAGGCGGGGAGCTGTTTTTT | CASRLAGGGELFF
TRBD2 | TRBJ2-2 | - | TRBV5-1 | TGCGCCAGCAGCTTGAGAGGGACTAGGGACACCGGGGAGCTGTTTTTT | CASSLRGTRDTGELFF
- | TRBJ1-5 | - | TRBV3-1/TRBV3-2 | TGTGCCAGCAGCCAAGGGGCCGGGGGTTATAGCAATCAGCCCCAGCATTTT | CASSQGAGGYSNQPQHF
- | TRBJ1-5 | - | TRBV19 | TGTGCCAGTAGTATTTGGGGTTCGGGGGGTCAGCCCCAGCATTTT | CASSIWGSGGQPQHF
TRBD2 | TRBJ2-5 | - | TRBV5-1 | TGCGCCAGCAGCTTGGAGGGGCTAGCGGGGGGAGAGACCCAGTACTTC | CASSLEGLAGGETQYF
- | TRBJ1-5 | - | TRBV28 | TGTGCCAGCAGTCTTACCACCCGAGGCAATCAGCCCCAGCATTTT | CASSLTTRGNQPQHF
- | TRBJ1-2 | - | TRBV4-1 | TGCGCCAGCAGCCAGACAGCTAACTATGGCTACACCTTC | CASSQTANYGYTF
- | TRBJ1-5 | - | TRBV2 | TGTGCCAGCAGTGATTCAGGGGTATTGAAGCCCCAGCATTTT | CASSDSGVLKPQHF
- | TRBJ2-2 | once | TRBV4-3 | TGCGCCAGCAGCCAAGATATCGTCGGGGAGCTGTTTTTT | CASSQDIVGELFF
- | TRBJ2-7 | - | TRBV15 | TGTGCCACCAGCGTCGACTGGGCCTACGAGCAGTACTTC | CATSVDWAYEQYF
TRBD1 | TRBJ1-5 | - | TRBV28 | TGTGCCAGCAGTTTACTACAGGGGGTTGGCAATCAGCCCCAGCATTTT | CASSLLQGVGNQPQHF
- | TRBJ2-2 | once | TRBV11-3 | TGTGCCAGCAGCTTAGGGGGAGGTGGGGACCGGGAGCTGTTTTTT | CASSLGGGGDRELFF
TRBD2 | TRBJ2-3 | - | TRBV5-1 | TGCGCCAGCAGCCCTAGCGGGAGAGTTGAAAATACGCAGTATTTT | CASSPSGRVENTQYF
- | TRBJ2-7 | - | TRBV7-9 | TGTGCCAGCAGCTTAGCGGCGACGGTGCGGAACGAGCAGTACTTC | CASSLAATVRNEQYF
- | TRBJ2-7 | - | TRBV6-2/TRBV6-3 | TGTGCCAGCAGTTTCCCACCTGGAGGGTTCTACGAGCAGTACTTC | CASSFPPGGFYEQYF
- | TRBJ1-1 | once | TRBV7-3 | TGTGCCAGCAGCTTAAATCGGCAGGGTGAAGCTTTCTTT | CASSLNRQGEAFF